A selection of T cell receptor beta chains follows, all from one sample in a study of T cell responses to AZD1222 COVID-19 vaccine. Some clones are missing from TCRdb's copy, which holds only in-frame ones; the method was immunoSEQ multiplex PCR. The table includes some 70,000 clones, approximately 80% detected once. This material consisted of peripheral blood, taken 28 days after the second AZD1222 dose. The receptor source for this set is an adult who received the AZD1222 COVID-19 vaccine. CDR3s leave out the opening cysteine and the closing phenylalanine or tryptophan. Fields, in order: V gene, J gene, CDR3 protein.

>TRBV13|TRBJ1-4
ASSGTGLNEKLF
>TRBV18|TRBJ1-5
ASSPGPRGNQPQH
>TRBV5-4|TRBJ2-5
ASSLGGGGETQY
>TRBV6-2/TRBV6-3|TRBJ2-1
ASSYGVLAYNEQF
>TRBV4-3|TRBJ1-4
ASSSTGLATNEKLF
>TRBV5-4|TRBJ2-3
ASSPWLILSGNTDTQY
>TRBV10-2|TRBJ2-5
ASGLTSGETQY
>TRBV27|TRBJ2-1
ASSLSGGGLSSYNEQF
>TRBV27|TRBJ2-5
ASSLLQGTQETQY
>TRBV6-5|TRBJ2-2
ALSGGTNTGELF
>TRBV7-9|TRBJ1-4
ARENATNEKLF
>TRBV12-3/TRBV12-4|TRBJ2-2
ASRKPGGELF
>TRBV6-5|TRBJ2-5
ASFSNRERFQTQY
>TRBV5-1|TRBJ2-5
ASSLGGQETQY
>TRBV12-5|TRBJ2-5
ASGFKSETQY
>TRBV12-3/TRBV12-4|TRBJ2-1
ASSPGTSQF
>TRBV7-8|TRBJ1-6
ASSLAQGNSPLH
>TRBV6-1|TRBJ1-2
ASSERQRGGGYT
>TRBV19|TRBJ1-1
ASSIEQGAGTEAF
>TRBV20-1|TRBJ1-4
SASRGSEGNEKLF
>TRBV30|TRBJ1-1
AWGDGNTEAF
>TRBV7-2|TRBJ2-1
ASSPRQGGTYNEQF
>TRBV4-1|TRBJ1-1
ASSRVTGDDTEAF
>TRBV11-2|TRBJ2-5
ASSFPGLGTQY
>TRBV12-3/TRBV12-4|TRBJ1-1
ASSQSSGDGAF
>TRBV6-1|TRBJ2-7
ASSEWDRPLYEQY